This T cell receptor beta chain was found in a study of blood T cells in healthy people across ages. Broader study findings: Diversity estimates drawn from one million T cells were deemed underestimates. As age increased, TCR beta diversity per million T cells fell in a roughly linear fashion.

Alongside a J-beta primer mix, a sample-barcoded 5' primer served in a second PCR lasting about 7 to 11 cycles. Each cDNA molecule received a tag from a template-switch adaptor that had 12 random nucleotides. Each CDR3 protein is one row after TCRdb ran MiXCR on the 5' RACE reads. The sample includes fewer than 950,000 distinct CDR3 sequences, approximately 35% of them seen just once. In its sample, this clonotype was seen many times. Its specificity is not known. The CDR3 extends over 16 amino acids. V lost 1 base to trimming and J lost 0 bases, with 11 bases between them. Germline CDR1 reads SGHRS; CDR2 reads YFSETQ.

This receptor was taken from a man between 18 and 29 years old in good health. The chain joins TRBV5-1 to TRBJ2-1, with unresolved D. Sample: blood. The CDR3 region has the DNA TGCGCCAGCAGCTTGCCCTTACCGGGCTCCTACAATGAGCAGTTCTTC. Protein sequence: CASSLPLPGSYNEQFF.